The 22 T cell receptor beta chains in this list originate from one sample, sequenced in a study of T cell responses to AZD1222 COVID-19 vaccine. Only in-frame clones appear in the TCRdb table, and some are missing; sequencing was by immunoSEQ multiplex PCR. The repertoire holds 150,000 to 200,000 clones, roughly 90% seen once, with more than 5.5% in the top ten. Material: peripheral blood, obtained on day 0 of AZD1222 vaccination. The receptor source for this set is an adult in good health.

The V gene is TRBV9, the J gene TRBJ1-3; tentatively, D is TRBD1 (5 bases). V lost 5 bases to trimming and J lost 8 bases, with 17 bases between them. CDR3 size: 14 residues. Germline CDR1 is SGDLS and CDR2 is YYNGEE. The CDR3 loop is CASSSSPMGDTIYF. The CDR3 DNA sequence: TGTGCCAGCAGTTCATCTCCTATGGGGGACACCATATATTTT.

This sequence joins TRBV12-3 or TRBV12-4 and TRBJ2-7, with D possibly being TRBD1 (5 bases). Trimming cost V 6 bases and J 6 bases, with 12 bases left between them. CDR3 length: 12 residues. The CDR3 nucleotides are TGTGCCAGCAGGCGTCAGGGTATCGAGCAGTACTTC. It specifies CASRRQGIEQYF.

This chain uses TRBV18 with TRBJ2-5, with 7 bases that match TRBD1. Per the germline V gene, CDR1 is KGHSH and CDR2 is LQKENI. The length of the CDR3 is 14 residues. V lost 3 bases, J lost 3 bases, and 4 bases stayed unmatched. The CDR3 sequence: CASSPAGGKETQYF. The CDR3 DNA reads TGTGCCAGCTCACCTGCAGGGGGAAAAGAGACCCAGTACTTC.

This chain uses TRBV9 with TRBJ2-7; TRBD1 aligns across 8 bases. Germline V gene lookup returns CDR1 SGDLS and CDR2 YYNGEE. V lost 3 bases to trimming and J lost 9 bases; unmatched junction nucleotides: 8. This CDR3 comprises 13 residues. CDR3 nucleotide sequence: TGTGCCAGCAGCGGAGATACAGGGGGTCGGCAGTACTTC. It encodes CASSGDTGGRQYF.

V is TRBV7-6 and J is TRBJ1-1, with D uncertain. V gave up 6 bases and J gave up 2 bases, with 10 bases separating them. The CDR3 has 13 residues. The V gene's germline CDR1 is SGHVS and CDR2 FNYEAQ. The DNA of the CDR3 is TGTGCCAGCAGTCCTTCTCTCAACACTGAAGCTTTCTTT. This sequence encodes CASSPSLNTEAFF.

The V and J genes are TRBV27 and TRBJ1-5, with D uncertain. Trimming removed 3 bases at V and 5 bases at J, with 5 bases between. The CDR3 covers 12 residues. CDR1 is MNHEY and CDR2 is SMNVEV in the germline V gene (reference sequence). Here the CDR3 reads CASSFLDQPQHF. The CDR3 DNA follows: TGTGCCAGCAGTTTTCTGGATCAGCCCCAGCATTTT.

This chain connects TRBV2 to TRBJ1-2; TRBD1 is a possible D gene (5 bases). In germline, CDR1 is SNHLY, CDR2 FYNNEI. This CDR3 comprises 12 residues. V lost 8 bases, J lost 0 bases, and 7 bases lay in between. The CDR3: CASPTANYGYTF. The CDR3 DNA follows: TGTGCCAGCCCGACAGCTAACTATGGCTACACCTTC.

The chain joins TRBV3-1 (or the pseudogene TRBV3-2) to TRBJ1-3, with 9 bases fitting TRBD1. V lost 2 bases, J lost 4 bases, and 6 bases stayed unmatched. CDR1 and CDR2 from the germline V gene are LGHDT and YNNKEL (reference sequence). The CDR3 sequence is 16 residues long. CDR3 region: CASSQKAGTGGNTIYF. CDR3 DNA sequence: TGTGCCAGCAGCCAAAAAGCCGGGACAGGGGGAAACACCATATATTTT.

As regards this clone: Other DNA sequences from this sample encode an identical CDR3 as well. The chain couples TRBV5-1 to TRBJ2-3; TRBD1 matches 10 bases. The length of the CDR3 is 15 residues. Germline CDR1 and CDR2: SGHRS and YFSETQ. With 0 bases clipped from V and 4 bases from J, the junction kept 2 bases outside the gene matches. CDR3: CASSLGGTGADTQYF. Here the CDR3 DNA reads TGCGCCAGCAGCTTGGGGGGGACAGGGGCAGATACGCAGTATTTT.

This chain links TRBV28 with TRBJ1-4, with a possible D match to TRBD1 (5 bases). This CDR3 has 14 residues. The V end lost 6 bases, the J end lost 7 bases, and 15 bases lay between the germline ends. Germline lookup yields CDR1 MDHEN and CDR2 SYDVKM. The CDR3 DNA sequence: TGTGCCAGCAGGGGACCGGGTGGGCGTGAAAAACTGTTTTTT. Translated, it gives CASRGPGGREKLFF.

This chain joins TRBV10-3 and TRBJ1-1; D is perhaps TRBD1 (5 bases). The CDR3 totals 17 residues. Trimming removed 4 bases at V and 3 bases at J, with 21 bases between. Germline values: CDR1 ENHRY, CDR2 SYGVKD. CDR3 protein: CAISARTRGVKDTEAFF. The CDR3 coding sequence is TGTGCCATCAGTGCAAGGACTAGAGGGGTAAAGGACACTGAAGCTTTCTTT.

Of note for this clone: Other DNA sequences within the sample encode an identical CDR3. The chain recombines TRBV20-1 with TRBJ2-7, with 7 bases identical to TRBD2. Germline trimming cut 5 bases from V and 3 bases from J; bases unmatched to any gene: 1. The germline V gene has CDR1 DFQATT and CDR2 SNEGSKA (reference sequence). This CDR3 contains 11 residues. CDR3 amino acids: CSARGGYEQYF. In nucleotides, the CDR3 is TGCAGTGCTCGCGGGGGCTACGAGCAGTACTTC.

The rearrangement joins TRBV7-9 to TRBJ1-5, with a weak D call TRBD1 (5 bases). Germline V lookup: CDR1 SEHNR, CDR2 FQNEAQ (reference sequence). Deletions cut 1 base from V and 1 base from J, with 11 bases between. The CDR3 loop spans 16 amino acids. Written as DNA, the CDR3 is TGTGCCAGCAGCTTAGGGGGCAGGGTGAGCAATCAGCCCCAGCATTTT. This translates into CASSLGGRVSNQPQHF.

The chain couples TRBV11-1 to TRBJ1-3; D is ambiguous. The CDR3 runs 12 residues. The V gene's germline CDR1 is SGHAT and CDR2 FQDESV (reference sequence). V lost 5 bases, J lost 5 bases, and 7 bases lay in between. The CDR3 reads CASSRGRNTIYF. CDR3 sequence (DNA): TGTGCCAGCAGCCGAGGACGAAACACCATATATTTT.

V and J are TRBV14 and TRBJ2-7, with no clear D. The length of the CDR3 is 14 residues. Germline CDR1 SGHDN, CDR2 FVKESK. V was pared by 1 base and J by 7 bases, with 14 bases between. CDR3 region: CASSQVSAVWEQYF. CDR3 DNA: TGTGCCAGCAGCCAAGTGTCGGCGGTTTGGGAGCAGTACTTC.

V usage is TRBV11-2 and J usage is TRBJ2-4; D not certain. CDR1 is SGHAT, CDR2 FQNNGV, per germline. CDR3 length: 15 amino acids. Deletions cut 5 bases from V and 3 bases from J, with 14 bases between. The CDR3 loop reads CASSHPGAYKNIQYF. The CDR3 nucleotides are TGTGCCAGCAGCCACCCGGGCGCGTACAAAAACATTCAGTACTTC.

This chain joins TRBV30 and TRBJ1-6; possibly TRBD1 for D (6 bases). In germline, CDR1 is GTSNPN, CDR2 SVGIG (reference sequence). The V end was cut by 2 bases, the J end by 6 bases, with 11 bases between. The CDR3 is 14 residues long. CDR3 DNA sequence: TGTGCCTGGAGTCAGGGGAGTCTTAATTCACCCCTCCACTTT. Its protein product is CAWSQGSLNSPLHF.

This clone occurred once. CDR3 residues: CASSIDPLAGANEQFF. DNA for the CDR3: TGTGCCAGTAGTATAGACCCGCTAGCGGGAGCGAATGAGCAGTTCTTC. The chain joins TRBV19 to TRBJ2-1; 10 bases map to TRBD2. Germline V CDR1 and CDR2: LNHDA, SQIVND (reference sequence). The CDR3 extends over 16 amino acids. J lost 7 bases, V lost 0 bases, and 6 bases had no gene match.

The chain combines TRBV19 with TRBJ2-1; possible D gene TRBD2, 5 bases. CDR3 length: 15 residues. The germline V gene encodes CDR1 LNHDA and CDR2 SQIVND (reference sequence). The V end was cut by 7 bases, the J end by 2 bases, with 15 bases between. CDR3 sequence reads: CASTLGAVAYNEQFF. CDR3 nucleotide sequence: TGTGCCAGTACCCTCGGAGCGGTAGCCTACAATGAGCAGTTCTTC.

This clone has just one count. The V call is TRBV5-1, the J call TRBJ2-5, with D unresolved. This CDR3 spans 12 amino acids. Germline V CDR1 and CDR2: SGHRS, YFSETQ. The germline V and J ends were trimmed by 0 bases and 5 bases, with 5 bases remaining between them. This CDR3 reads CASSLGAETQYF. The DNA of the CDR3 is TGCGCCAGCAGCTTGGGAGCGGAGACCCAGTACTTC.

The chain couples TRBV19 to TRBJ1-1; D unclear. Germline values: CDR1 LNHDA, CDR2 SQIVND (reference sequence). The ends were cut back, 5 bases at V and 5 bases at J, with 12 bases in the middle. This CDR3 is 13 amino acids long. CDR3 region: CASSQGLGTEAFF. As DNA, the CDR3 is TGTGCCAGTAGTCAAGGTCTCGGGACTGAAGCTTTCTTT. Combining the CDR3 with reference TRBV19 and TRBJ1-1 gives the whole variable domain DGGITQSPKYLFRKEGQNVTLSCEQNLNHDAMYWYRQDPGQGLRLIYYSQIVNDFQKGDIAEGYSVSREKKESFPLTVTSAQKNPTAFYLCASSQGLGTEAFFGQGTRLTVV.

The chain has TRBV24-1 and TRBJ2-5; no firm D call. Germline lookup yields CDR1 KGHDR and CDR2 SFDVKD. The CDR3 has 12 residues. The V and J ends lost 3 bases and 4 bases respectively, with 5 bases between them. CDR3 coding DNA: TGTGCCACCAGTGATCCCCGAGAGACCCAGTACTTC. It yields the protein CATSDPRETQYF.